Listed here are 23 T cell receptor beta chains from one sample, sequenced in a study of CD8+ T cells in alopecia areata. The authors extracted RNA and reverse transcribed it into cDNA as the sequencing template. The data were produced by immunoSEQ multiplex PCR, yet TCRdb's version contains in-frame clones alone and is incomplete. The repertoire holds hundreds of thousands of clones, with approximately 61% as singletons. Specimen: CD4+ T cells sorted from blood, collected at week 0. Source of these receptors: a human donor with alopecia areata.

On this clone: Other DNA variants within this sample encode the same CDR3. V gene TRBV7-9 combines with J gene TRBJ2-7, with a possible D match to TRBD2 (5 bases). CDR3 length: 12 residues. CDR1 is SEHNR and CDR2 is FQNEAQ in the germline V gene (reference sequence). Deletions cut 5 bases from V and 2 bases from J, with 7 bases between. This chain's CDR3 is CASSPGTYEQYF. The CDR3 region has the DNA TGTGCCAGCAGCCCCGGGACCTACGAGCAGTACTTC.

The rearrangement uses TRBV7-2 and TRBJ1-2; TRBD1 matches 8 bases. This CDR3 spans 13 amino acids. Trimming at V came to 4 bases and at J to 8 bases, leaving 6 bases not matched to a gene. The V gene's germline CDR1 is SGHTA and CDR2 FQGNSA. CDR3 DNA: TGTGCCAGCAGCTCGCAGGGGGCCCTGGGCTACACCTTC. This encodes CASSSQGALGYTF.

This clone was seen a single time. This sequence joins TRBV19 and TRBJ1-2; tentatively, D is TRBD1 (6 bases). The CDR3 runs 16 residues. Germline V gene data show CDR1 as LNHDA and CDR2 as SQIVND (reference sequence). V was shortened by 7 bases and J by 0 bases, with 18 bases between the two germline ends. The CDR3 protein is CASTGGRALSNYGYTF. CDR3 nucleotide sequence: TGTGCCAGTACCGGGGGGCGCGCCCTTTCTAACTATGGCTACACCTTC.

V and J are TRBV29-1 and TRBJ2-2; D perhaps matches TRBD1 (6 bases). V lost 4 bases to trimming and J lost 7 bases, with 13 bases between them. CDR1 SQVTM and CDR2 ANQGSEA come from the germline V gene. The CDR3 has 13 amino acids. DNA for the CDR3: TGCAGCGTTGGACCCCAGGGGAGCGGGGAGCTGTTTTTT. Its protein product is CSVGPQGSGELFF.

This chain joins TRBV13 and TRBJ2-7; D uncertain. The CDR3 contains 13 residues. V was clipped by 6 bases and J by 2 bases, with 11 bases between them. Per germline, CDR1 PRHDT and CDR2 FYEKMQ (reference sequence). The CDR3 loop reads CASRVISTYEQYF. The CDR3 region has the DNA TGTGCCAGCAGGGTAATCTCCACCTACGAGCAGTACTTC.

The CDR3 nucleotides read TGTGCCAGCAGCCAAGGGGCTAGCGGGGGCTTGTACCAAGAGACCCAGTACTTC. It codes for CASSQGASGGLYQETQYF. The gene calls are TRBV4-2 and TRBJ2-5, with 10 bases aligning to TRBD2. The germline gives CDR1 LGHNA, CDR2 YNFKEQ. After removal of 1 base from V and 0 bases from J, the junction contained 8 bases not matched to a gene. This CDR3 is 18 amino acids long.

J is TRBJ1-1 and V is TRBV5-1, with no clear D. With 0 bases removed from V and 6 bases from J, the gap between germline ends came to 9 bases. The V gene's germline CDR1 is SGHRS and CDR2 YFSETQ. The CDR3 spans 13 residues. CDR3 sequence (DNA): TGCGCCAGCAGCTTGGCTGGTTACGCTGAAGCTTTCTTT. This encodes CASSLAGYAEAFF.

This clone showed up just a few times. The chain recombines TRBV5-6 with TRBJ2-1; D remains ambiguous. Trimming removed 0 bases at V and 1 base at J, with 14 bases between. The length of the CDR3 is 17 residues. The germline CDR1 and CDR2 sequences are SGHDT and YYEEEE. CDR3 in amino acids: CASSLGETRRSYNEQFF. The CDR3 region has the DNA TGTGCCAGCAGCTTGGGAGAGACAAGAAGGTCCTACAATGAGCAGTTCTTC.

The CDR3 spells CASSESADPNQPQHF. The CDR3 DNA reads as TGTGCCAGCAGCGAATCGGCAGACCCCAATCAGCCCCAGCATTTT. The genes are TRBV9 and TRBJ1-5; D gene unclear. Trimming removed 3 bases from V and 3 bases from J, with 13 bases in between. This CDR3 is 15 amino acids long. Germline CDR1 and CDR2: SGDLS and YYNGEE.

The rearrangement uses TRBV6-5 and TRBJ2-3; no clear D gene. The V gene lost 4 bases and the J gene lost 0 bases, with 11 bases spanning the gap. The CDR3 runs to 15 residues. CDR1 and CDR2 from the germline V gene are MNHEY and SVGAGI. CDR3 sequence: CASSFVGMSTDTQYF. The CDR3, as DNA: TGTGCCAGCAGTTTCGTTGGGATGAGCACAGATACGCAGTATTTT.

V and J are TRBV5-6 and TRBJ2-5; a weak D match, TRBD1 (6 bases). V lost 1 base, J lost 5 bases, and 9 bases lay in between. Germline assignment: CDR1 SGHDT and CDR2 YYEEEE. The CDR3 consists of 13 residues. CDR3 region: CASSLFQGETQYF. The DNA of the CDR3 is TGTGCCAGCAGCTTGTTTCAGGGGGAGACCCAGTACTTC.

V usage is TRBV6-5 and J usage is TRBJ2-7, with D possibly called TRBD1 or TRBD2 (5 bases each). Trimming pared 2 bases from V and 4 bases from J, leaving 15 bases between. Germline V lookup: CDR1 MNHEY, CDR2 SVGAGI. CDR3 size: 15 residues. Written as DNA, the CDR3 is TGTGCCAGCAGTTACGACCCAGGGCGAGGGTACGAGCAGTACTTC. Translation gives CASSYDPGRGYEQYF.

The chain has TRBV30 and TRBJ2-5, with 8 bases lining up with TRBD1. V lost 1 base, J lost 6 bases, and 13 bases stayed unmatched. This CDR3 region has 16 residues. CDR1 is GTSNPN and CDR2 is SVGIG in the germline V gene (reference sequence). This CDR3 is CAWSAGDRGDVKTQYF. CDR3 in DNA: TGTGCCTGGAGTGCGGGAGACAGGGGTGATGTGAAGACCCAGTACTTC.

The V gene is TRBV25-1, the J gene TRBJ2-3; D is perhaps TRBD1 (6 bases). CDR1 is MGHDK and CDR2 is SYGVNS in the germline V gene. The CDR3 covers 11 residues. V was trimmed by 7 bases and J by 4 bases, leaving 6 bases between them. In nucleotides, the CDR3 is TGTGCCAGCACAGGGGCAGATACGCAGTATTTT. Residues: CASTGADTQYF.

This clone was counted a few times. V usage is TRBV18 and J usage is TRBJ2-3; D remains ambiguous. From germline, CDR1 is KGHSH and CDR2 LQKENI. Trimming removed 3 bases from V and 2 bases from J, with 6 bases in between. The CDR3 has 13 residues. The CDR3 region has the DNA TGTGCCAGCTCACCTTCGCTCACAGATACGCAGTATTTT. Its translation: CASSPSLTDTQYF. Full variable domain (rest looked up from reference TRBV18 and TRBJ2-3): NAGVMQNPRHLVRRRGQEARLRCSPMKGHSHVYWYRQLPEEGLKFMVYLQKENIIDESGMPKERFSAEFPKEGPSILRIQQVVRGDSAAYFCASSPSLTDTQYFGPGTRLTVL.

The J gene is TRBJ1-2, the V gene TRBV6-5; D might be TRBD1 (6 bases). Germline V gives CDR1 MNHEY, CDR2 SVGAGI. With 8 bases removed from V and 2 bases from J, the gap between germline ends came to 12 bases. The CDR3 consists of 13 residues. The CDR3 region is CASLGQLNYGYTF. The CDR3 nucleotides read TGTGCCAGCCTCGGACAGCTAAACTATGGCTACACCTTC.

This clone was detected only a few times. The genes are TRBV7-2 and TRBJ2-6; D not resolved. This CDR3 region has 17 residues. Germline assignment: CDR1 SGHTA and CDR2 FQGNSA. V lost 2 bases, J lost 0 bases, and 11 bases lay in between. The CDR3 region has the DNA TGTGCCAGCAGCTTAATCGGGCGGACCTCTGGGGCCAACGTCCTGACTTTC. Its translation: CASSLIGRTSGANVLTF.

This clone was counted a few times. This rearrangement joins TRBV27 to TRBJ2-2; D assignment may be TRBD1 or TRBD2 (5 bases each). The CDR3 is 17 amino acids. CDR1 is MNHEY and CDR2 is SMNVEV in the germline V gene (reference sequence). The ends were cut back, 4 bases at V and 4 bases at J, with 19 bases in the middle. In nucleotides, the CDR3 is TGTGCCAGCAGTTCGGGACCACCCCTCCTGTCCACCGGGGAGCTGTTTTTT. This translates into CASSSGPPLLSTGELFF.

Remarks on this clone: The sample has other DNA sequences that encode this CDR3 too. DNA for the CDR3: TGCAGCGTTGACAGGGTCAATGAGCAGTTCTTC. Protein sequence: CSVDRVNEQFF. The chain couples TRBV29-1 to TRBJ2-1; the D gene is possibly TRBD1 (5 bases). The CDR3 totals 11 residues. Germline values: CDR1 SQVTM, CDR2 ANQGSEA. The V end lost 3 bases, the J end lost 6 bases, and 6 bases lay between the germline ends.

J is TRBJ2-5 and V is TRBV2; 9 bases are a match to TRBD2. The closer fit of TRBJ2-7 to the DNA end suggests the J call may be wrong. This CDR3 has 18 residues. Germline lookup yields CDR1 SNHLY and CDR2 FYNNEI. As DNA, the CDR3 is TGTGCCAGCAGTGAAATAATGCTAGCGGGGACTAGCTCCTACGAGCAGTACTTC. This gives the protein CASSEIMLAGTSSYEQYF.

This sequence joins TRBV25-1 and TRBJ2-2; 8 bases are a match to TRBD1. This CDR3 is built from 14 residues. J gave up 6 bases and V 2 bases, and 2 bases lay outside the gene matches. Looked up from germline, CDR1 is MGHDK and CDR2 is SYGVNS. The CDR3 reads CASSEGRGPGELFF. CDR3 sequence (DNA): TGTGCCAGCAGTGAAGGCAGGGGGCCCGGGGAGCTGTTTTTT.

This clone has just a few counts. V usage is TRBV29-1 and J usage is TRBJ1-1; D ambiguous. The length of the CDR3 is 12 residues. Germline assignment: CDR1 SQVTM and CDR2 ANQGSEA. V lost 8 bases, J lost 8 bases, and 18 bases lay in between. The CDR3, as DNA: TGCAGCTTTACGTCAGGCGTTACCGAAGCTTTCTTT. Residues: CSFTSGVTEAFF.

The rearrangement joins TRBV7-9 to TRBJ1-5, with a tentative D call TRBD1 (5 bases). V was cut by 2 bases and J by 2 bases, with 7 bases left in between. Germline assignment: CDR1 SEHNR and CDR2 FQNEAQ (reference sequence). The CDR3 extends over 14 amino acids. This CDR3 reads CASSLKGGNQPQHF. DNA for the CDR3: TGTGCCAGCAGCTTAAAAGGGGGCAATCAGCCCCAGCATTTT.